Shown below are 6 T cell receptor beta chains from a single sample sequenced in a study of blood T cell repertoires in COVID-19. Produced via immunoSEQ multiplex PCR; TCRdb's table is partial and in-frame only. The sample lists 150,000 to 200,000 clones; over 75% were seen once. Sequences were obtained from PBMCs or T cells enriched from blood (not recorded which). Every receptor here comes from a man aged 40-55 years who had recovered from COVID-19.

The rearrangement links TRBV3-1 (or the pseudogene TRBV3-2) to TRBJ1-1; D is perhaps TRBD1 (6 bases). The CDR3 extends over 15 amino acids. Germline CDR1 reads LGHDT; CDR2 reads YNNKEL (reference sequence). Trimming took off 0 bases at V and 5 bases at J, with 13 bases between the two ends. CDR3 protein: CASSQEGGALTEAFF. The CDR3 DNA follows: TGTGCCAGCAGCCAAGAAGGGGGGGCATTAACTGAAGCTTTCTTT.

J is TRBJ2-3 and V is TRBV7-9, with D maybe TRBD1 (6 bases). The ends were cut back, 5 bases at V and 1 base at J, with 16 bases in the middle. CDR3 length equals 16 residues. Germline CDR1 SEHNR, CDR2 FQNEAQ (reference sequence). The CDR3 DNA sequence: TGTGCCAGCAGCCCCGTGAGGGGACAAGGCACAGATACGCAGTATTTT. It encodes CASSPVRGQGTDTQYF. Using reference TRBV7-9 and TRBJ2-3 for the parts outside the CDR3, the full variable domain is DTGVSQNPRHKITKRGQNVTFRCDPISEHNRLYWYRQTLGQGPEFLTYFQNEAQLEKSRLLSDRFSAERPKGSFSTLEIQRTEQGDSAMYLCASSPVRGQGTDTQYFGPGTRLTVL.

As regards this clone: The same CDR3 arises from other DNA sequences in this sample as well. The genes are TRBV9 and TRBJ1-2; tentative D call: TRBD1 (5 bases). The CDR3 runs 12 residues. Trimming shortened V by 1 base and J by 8 bases, and 9 bases separated the two germline ends. CDR1 and CDR2 (germline): SGDLS, YYNGEE. The CDR3 region has the DNA TGTGCCAGCAGCGTAAGGGGTGGCGGCTACACCTTC. This encodes CASSVRGGGYTF.

DNA of the CDR3: TGTGCCAGCACACGCCAGGTGACAGGGGGAATAAGCACCTTC. Translated, it gives CASTRQVTGGISTF. The J gene is TRBJ1-2, the V gene TRBV2; TRBD1 matches 9 bases. CDR1 is SNHLY, CDR2 FYNNEI, per germline. With V trimmed by 7 bases and J by 13 bases, 16 bases remained unmatched. The CDR3 has 14 residues.

The chain couples TRBV19 to TRBJ2-1; maybe TRBD1 (7 bases). The V end was cut by 11 bases, the J end by 7 bases, with 24 bases between. Germline loops: CDR1 LNHDA, CDR2 SQIVND (reference sequence). This CDR3 is built from 15 residues. CDR3: CAHHRGDSFSNEQFF. The DNA of the CDR3 is TGTGCCCACCACCGCGGGGACAGCTTTTCGAATGAGCAGTTCTTC.

The genes are TRBV18 and TRBJ2-1, with a possible D match to TRBD1 (6 bases). Germline loops: CDR1 KGHSH, CDR2 LQKENI. V shed 0 bases and J shed 8 bases, with 14 bases lying between them. The CDR3 loop spans 15 amino acids. CDR3 sequence reads: CASSPPGQGSDEQFF. The DNA of the CDR3 is TGTGCCAGCTCACCACCGGGCCAGGGGAGCGATGAGCAGTTCTTC.